The next 12 T cell receptor beta chains were all read from a single sample in a study of response to subunit inactivated influenza vaccine. Each CDR3 protein is one row after TCRdb ran MiXCR on the RT-PCR reads. The top ten clones hold 10% of a sample with a few hundred thousand distinct CDR3 sequences, roughly 22% of them seen once. The material sequenced was PBMCs from blood, taken approximately 20 months after vaccination. Receptors originate from a man between 50 and 70 years old who received an inactivated influenza vaccine.

This clonotype was observed a few times. The chain carries TRBV4-2 and TRBJ1-2; 7 nucleotides agree with TRBD1. The CDR3 consists of 15 residues. Losses at the gene ends were 0 bases for V and 2 bases for J; bases not matched to a gene: 3. Germline V gives CDR1 LGHNA, CDR2 YNFKEQ. Here the CDR3 reads CASSQDVQGNYGYTF. The DNA for the CDR3 is TGTGCCAGCAGCCAAGATGTACAGGGGAACTATGGCTACACCTTC.

This clonotype was counted between two and nine times. The V call is TRBV10-3, the J call TRBJ2-7, with TRBD1 matching over 10 bases. With 4 bases clipped from V and 2 bases from J, the junction kept 8 bases outside the gene matches. This CDR3 has 16 residues. CDR1 ENHRY and CDR2 SYGVKD come from the germline V gene. The CDR3 DNA reads TGTGCCATCAGTGCGAGGACAGGGGGAACTGCCTACGAGCAGTACTTC. Translation: CAISARTGGTAYEQYF.

This chain joins TRBV11-2 and TRBJ2-7; the D is unclear. From germline, CDR1 is SGHAT and CDR2 FQNNGV. V lost 0 bases, J lost 7 bases, and 10 bases lay in between. The CDR3 runs 13 residues. The CDR3 nucleotides read TGTGCCAGCAGCTTAGATCTAAGTCGGGAGCAGTACTTC. Translated, it gives CASSLDLSREQYF. Full variable domain (remainder filled in from reference TRBV11-2 and TRBJ2-7): EAGVAQSPRYKIIEKRQSVAFWCNPISGHATLYWYQQILGQGPKLLIQFQNNGVVDDSQLPKDRFSAERLKGVDSTLKIQPAKLEDSAVYLCASSLDLSREQYFGPGTRLTVT.

This clonotype was found many times. The V call is TRBV3-1, the J call TRBJ1-5; D unresolved. Trimming removed 1 base at V and 3 bases at J, with 7 bases between. The germline V gene encodes CDR1 LGHDT and CDR2 YNNKEL (reference sequence). The CDR3 has 14 amino acids. CDR3 sequence reads: CASSQALINQPQHF. As DNA, the CDR3 is TGTGCCAGCAGCCAAGCACTGATCAATCAGCCCCAGCATTTT.

This clonotype was recorded many times. CDR3 DNA sequence: TGCGCCAGCAGCTCCTACTACACCGGGGAGCTGTTTTTT. Residues: CASSSYYTGELFF. The rearrangement links TRBV5-1 to TRBJ2-2; D unresolved. The CDR3 is 13 residues long. Trimming removed 3 bases at V and 3 bases at J, with 6 bases between. Per germline, CDR1 SGHRS and CDR2 YFSETQ.

This chain connects TRBV7-8 to TRBJ2-7, with D perhaps matching TRBD1 or TRBD2 (5 bases each). The CDR3 is 14 residues long. Germline V gene sequence: CDR1 SGHVS, CDR2 FQNEAQ. V was pared by 5 bases and J by 2 bases, with 13 bases between. This CDR3 reads CASSIVGATYEQYF. The CDR3 coding sequence is TGTGCCAGCAGCATTGTCGGGGCTACCTACGAGCAGTACTTC.

In this sample, this clonotype turned up a few times. The J gene is TRBJ1-1, the V gene TRBV5-4; D unresolved. This CDR3 spans 15 amino acids. Trimming pared 0 bases from V and 4 bases from J, leaving 13 bases between. Germline values: CDR1 SGHNT, CDR2 YYREEE (reference sequence). CDR3 in amino acids: CASSLADLGFTEAFF. The CDR3 coding sequence is TGTGCCAGCAGCTTGGCCGATCTAGGTTTCACTGAAGCTTTCTTT.

This chain joins TRBV12-3 or TRBV12-4 and TRBJ2-1; tentatively, D is TRBD2 (5 bases). There are 11 residues in the CDR3. V shed 3 bases and J shed 9 bases, with 6 bases lying between them. In nucleotides, the CDR3 is TGTGCCAGCAGTTTCAGCGGTGAGCAGTTCTTC. This translates into CASSFSGEQFF.

The V and J genes are TRBV10-3 and TRBJ2-7; perhaps TRBD2 as D (5 bases). The CDR3 runs 13 residues. With 3 bases removed from V and 10 bases from J, the gap between germline ends came to 16 bases. Germline assignment: CDR1 ENHRY and CDR2 SYGVKD. CDR3 in DNA: TGTGCCATCAGTGAACTCACCGGGAAGATTCAGTACTTC. Its protein is CAISELTGKIQYF.

The chain carries TRBV7-2 and TRBJ2-1; 8 nucleotides match TRBD1. Germline CDR1 and CDR2: SGHTA and FQGNSA. With V trimmed by 4 bases and J by 5 bases, 7 bases remained unmatched. The CDR3 is made up of 15 amino acids. In DNA form, the CDR3 reads TGTGCCAGCAGCTCCCGCAGGGGGCTTGACAATGAGCAGTTCTTC. It specifies CASSSRRGLDNEQFF.

This rearrangement joins TRBV2 to TRBJ1-2; D is ambiguous. This CDR3 contains 14 residues. V was shortened by 3 bases and J by 2 bases, with 10 bases between the two germline ends. CDR1 is SNHLY, CDR2 FYNNEI, per germline. CDR3 DNA: TGTGCCAGCAGTGATTACACTATAAACTATGGCTACACCTTC. It encodes CASSDYTINYGYTF.

The rearrangement links TRBV12-3 or TRBV12-4 to TRBJ1-1; a possible D gene is TRBD1 (5 bases). Trimming took 6 bases from V and 7 from J, leaving 18 bases between them. This CDR3 has 14 amino acids. The CDR3 sequence: CASRIGALGGEAFF. DNA of the CDR3: TGTGCCAGCAGGATTGGGGCCCTCGGAGGTGAAGCTTTCTTT.